This is a list of T cell receptor beta chains from one sample in a study of cytomegalovirus exposure and HLA in healthy donors. TCRdb keeps only in-frame clones here, not all; method: immunoSEQ multiplex PCR. The data show under 150,000 clones, 70% to 85% seen once. Sequenced: PBMCs. These receptors came from a woman in her forties or fifties in good health and CMV-seropositive. Both conserved end residues are part of each CDR3. D genes are given only for firm matches. The size entry is marked missing in some rows and otherwise reads once, few, many or a size class.

DNA: TGTGCCAGTAGTATCCGGCGGCAGCCTAACTATGGCTACACCTTC; CDR3: CASSIRRQPNYGYTF; D: -; size: -; V: TRBV19; J: TRBJ1-2
DNA: TGTGCCAGTAGTATGGAGATTAGAGGGACAAGAGGCTACACCTTC; CDR3: CASSMEIRGTRGYTF; D: -; size: few; V: TRBV19; J: TRBJ1-2
DNA: TGTGCCAGCAGTTACGGCAGGGGGCGCAGGAATGAGCAGTTCTTC; CDR3: CASSYGRGRRNEQFF; D: TRBD1; size: -; V: TRBV6-6; J: TRBJ2-1
DNA: TGTGCCAGCAGCTTAGCGACGGGGAGCAGCAACTATGGCTACACCTTC; CDR3: CASSLATGSSNYGYTF; D: -; size: -; V: TRBV7-9; J: TRBJ1-2
DNA: TGTGCCAGCAGCGTAGCAGTCGGGGGGAACTCTGGAAACACCATATATTTT; CDR3: CASSVAVGGNSGNTIYF; D: -; size: -; V: TRBV9; J: TRBJ1-3
DNA: TGCGCCAGCAGCTTGGACGCTAGCGGGGGGGAAGATACGCAGTATTTT; CDR3: CASSLDASGGEDTQYF; D: TRBD2; size: -; V: TRBV5-1; J: TRBJ2-3
DNA: TGTGCCAGCAGTTTCGGACAGGGGGCCGGCGAGCAGTACTTC; CDR3: CASSFGQGAGEQYF; D: TRBD1; size: -; V: TRBV27; J: TRBJ2-7
DNA: TGTGCCAGCAGTGAAGGGACAGGGAATTCACCCCTCCACTTT; CDR3: CASSEGTGNSPLHF; D: TRBD1; size: many; V: TRBV6-1; J: TRBJ1-6
DNA: TGTGCCAGCAACTCCGCGACAGGAGCCTTCTCTGGAAACACCATATATTTT; CDR3: CASNSATGAFSGNTIYF; D: -; size: few; V: TRBV27; J: TRBJ1-3
DNA: TGCGCCAGCTTACCGGGAAATGGGAATCAGCCCCAGCATTTT; CDR3: CASLPGNGNQPQHF; D: -; size: -; V: TRBV5-1; J: TRBJ1-5
DNA: TGTGCCAGCTCACCACCTAGCGGGGGGCCGGCCTTCTTC; CDR3: CASSPPSGGPAFF; D: TRBD2; size: -; V: TRBV18; J: TRBJ2-1
DNA: TGCGCCAGCAGCTTGGGAGACGGAGGGGTGGACGGGGAGCTGTTTTTT; CDR3: CASSLGDGGVDGELFF; D: -; size: -; V: TRBV5-1; J: TRBJ2-2
DNA: TGCGCCAGCAGCAGAGACAGGGGAAGTGAAGAGACCCAGTACTTC; CDR3: CASSRDRGSEETQYF; D: TRBD1; size: -; V: TRBV5-1; J: TRBJ2-5
DNA: TGTGCCAGCAGCCGGGGGGATGGCTACACCTTC; CDR3: CASSRGDGYTF; D: -; size: -; V: TRBV13; J: TRBJ1-2
DNA: TGTGCCAGCAGCTTAGATTTAGGCCAGGGGGAAGCTTTCTTT; CDR3: CASSLDLGQGEAFF; D: -; size: -; V: TRBV7-9; J: TRBJ1-1
DNA: TGTGCCAGCAACGGGAACACTGAAGCTTTCTTT; CDR3: CASNGNTEAFF; D: -; size: once; V: TRBV6-5; J: TRBJ1-1
DNA: TGCGCCAGCAGCTTGGGTTGGGGGGGCTCTGGGGCCAACGTCCTGACTTTC; CDR3: CASSLGWGGSGANVLTF; D: TRBD2; size: -; V: TRBV5-1; J: TRBJ2-6
DNA: TGTGCCAGCAGTCTTGACAGGGACGAGCAGTACTTC; CDR3: CASSLDRDEQYF; D: TRBD1; size: -; V: TRBV28; J: TRBJ2-7
DNA: TGTGCCAGCAGCCGCAGAGCGGTCCTAGCCAAAAACATTCAGTACTTC; CDR3: CASSRRAVLAKNIQYF; D: -; size: -; V: TRBV27; J: TRBJ2-4
DNA: TGTGCCAGCAGCTTGACTATTTCAGAGACCCAGTACTTC; CDR3: CASSLTISETQYF; D: -; size: -; V: TRBV7-2; J: TRBJ2-5
DNA: TGTGCCAGCAGCCTCCAGCGGGGGTTGAATGAGCAGTTCTTC; CDR3: CASSLQRGLNEQFF; D: TRBD2; size: -; V: TRBV7-3; J: TRBJ2-1
DNA: TGTGCCAGCACCCGGACAGCGAATAGCAATCAGCCCCAGCATTTT; CDR3: CASTRTANSNQPQHF; D: -; size: -; V: TRBV9; J: TRBJ1-5
DNA: TGCGCCAGCAGCCAACAAACAGGGGGCCGAGAGACCCAGTACTTC; CDR3: CASSQQTGGRETQYF; D: TRBD1; size: medium-sized; V: TRBV4-1; J: TRBJ2-5
DNA: TGTTCCAGCAGCCCTGACAGGGGCGACAATTCACCCCTCCACTTT; CDR3: CSSSPDRGDNSPLHF; D: TRBD1; size: -; V: TRBV7-9; J: TRBJ1-6
DNA: TGCGCCAGCAGCTTGGGACGACAGGGGAAAGGCTACACCTTC; CDR3: CASSLGRQGKGYTF; D: TRBD1; size: -; V: TRBV5-1; J: TRBJ1-2
DNA: TGTGCCAGCACACAGAGCGGGGGACTCGGAATCACAGATACGCAGTATTTT; CDR3: CASTQSGGLGITDTQYF; D: TRBD2; size: -; V: TRBV28; J: TRBJ2-3
DNA: TGTGCCAGCAGCAGAACAGGGGGCAACACTGAAGCTTTCTTT; CDR3: CASSRTGGNTEAFF; D: TRBD1; size: -; V: TRBV11-2; J: TRBJ1-1
DNA: TGTGCCAGCAGCCTACGCAGGACTAGCACAGATACGCAGTATTTT; CDR3: CASSLRRTSTDTQYF; D: -; size: -; V: TRBV7-9; J: TRBJ2-3
DNA: TGTGCCAGCAGTCTCCCCGGGACAGGGGGCCCGGAGGGTCGAGGGGAGCTGTTTTTT; CDR3: CASSLPGTGGPEGRGELFF; D: TRBD1; size: once; V: TRBV28; J: TRBJ2-2
DNA: TGCGCCAGCAGCCAAGAGCTCCGGGGGTACACCGGGGAGCTGTTTTTT; CDR3: CASSQELRGYTGELFF; D: -; size: -; V: TRBV4-1; J: TRBJ2-2
DNA: TGTGCCAGCAGTGAAGACAGGGGCCCAAGCTACAATGAGCAGTTCTTC; CDR3: CASSEDRGPSYNEQFF; D: TRBD1; size: -; V: TRBV2; J: TRBJ2-1
DNA: TGCGCCAGCAGCCTACAGGGCCCGCCTAGCACAGATACGCAGTATTTT; CDR3: CASSLQGPPSTDTQYF; D: -; size: -; V: TRBV4-3; J: TRBJ2-3
DNA: TGTGCCATCAGTGAGTCAGCGGAGACCCAGTACTTC; CDR3: CAISESAETQYF; D: -; size: -; V: TRBV10-3; J: TRBJ2-5
DNA: TGTGCCAGCAGCTCCAGGGGAAACTATGGCTACACCTTC; CDR3: CASSSRGNYGYTF; D: -; size: once; V: TRBV5-6; J: TRBJ1-2
DNA: TGCGCCAGCCGGGGGGCAGGAGGAAACACCGGGGAGCTGTTTTTT; CDR3: CASRGAGGNTGELFF; D: -; size: -; V: TRBV5-1; J: TRBJ2-2
DNA: TGTGCCAGGACCGGGAAAGCAACTAATGAAAAACTGTTTTTT; CDR3: CARTGKATNEKLFF; D: -; size: -; V: TRBV6-4; J: TRBJ1-4
DNA: TGTGCCAGCAGCTTCGGGTCCGGGGGGGAAAAACTGTTTTTT; CDR3: CASSFGSGGEKLFF; D: -; size: -; V: TRBV7-2; J: TRBJ1-4
DNA: TGTGCCAGCGGGAGGGGGTCTTACGGGGCTTACGAGCAGTACTTC; CDR3: CASGRGSYGAYEQYF; D: -; size: -; V: TRBV5-6; J: TRBJ2-7
DNA: TGTGCCAGTAACGCGGGCGAGGCCAACTCTGGAAACACCATATATTTT; CDR3: CASNAGEANSGNTIYF; D: -; size: -; V: TRBV19; J: TRBJ1-3
DNA: TGCAGTGCCCCTCAGGCTAGCCTTCAGTACTTC; CDR3: CSAPQASLQYF; D: -; size: few; V: TRBV20-1; J: TRBJ2-4
DNA: TGTGCCAGCAGTTTAGCTAGCGGCGAGTCCTACAATGAGCAGTTCTTC; CDR3: CASSLASGESYNEQFF; D: TRBD2; size: -; V: TRBV27; J: TRBJ2-1